This TCR beta chain comes out of a study of shared clonotypes between healthy human individuals. The CDR3 runs to 14 residues. Germline values: CDR1 SQVTM, CDR2 ANQGSEA. Trimming pared 7 bases from V and 4 bases from J, leaving 18 bases between. TCRdb keeps only in-frame clones here, not all; method: immunoSEQ multiplex PCR. Among about 2.4 million clones listed, roughly 93% were seen once. Sequenced input: naive CD4+ T cells from PBMCs. Subset reported: CD45RA+ positively selected. The genes are TRBV29-1 and TRBJ2-3, with D possibly TRBD1 on 6 matching bases. This TCR was sampled from a man aged 18 to 29 in good health. Some clones in this sample may be carry-over from other donors' samples. CDR3 nucleotide sequence: TGCAGCGCAGGACAGCATATTAACCCAGATACGCAGTATTTT. Encoded protein: CSAGQHINPDTQYF.